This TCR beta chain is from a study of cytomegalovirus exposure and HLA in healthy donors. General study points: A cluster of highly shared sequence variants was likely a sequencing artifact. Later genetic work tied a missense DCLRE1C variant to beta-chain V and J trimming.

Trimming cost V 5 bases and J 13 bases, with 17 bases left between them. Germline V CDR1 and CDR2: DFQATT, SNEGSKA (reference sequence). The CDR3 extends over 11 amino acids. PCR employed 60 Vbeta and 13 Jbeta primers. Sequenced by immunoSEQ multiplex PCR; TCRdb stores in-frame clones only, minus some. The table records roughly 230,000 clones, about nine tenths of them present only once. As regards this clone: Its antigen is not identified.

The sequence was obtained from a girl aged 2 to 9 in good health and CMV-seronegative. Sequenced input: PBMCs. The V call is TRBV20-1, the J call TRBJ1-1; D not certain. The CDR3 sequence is CSAGRDASVFF. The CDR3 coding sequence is TGCAGTGCTGGGAGGGATGCTTCCGTTTTCTTT.